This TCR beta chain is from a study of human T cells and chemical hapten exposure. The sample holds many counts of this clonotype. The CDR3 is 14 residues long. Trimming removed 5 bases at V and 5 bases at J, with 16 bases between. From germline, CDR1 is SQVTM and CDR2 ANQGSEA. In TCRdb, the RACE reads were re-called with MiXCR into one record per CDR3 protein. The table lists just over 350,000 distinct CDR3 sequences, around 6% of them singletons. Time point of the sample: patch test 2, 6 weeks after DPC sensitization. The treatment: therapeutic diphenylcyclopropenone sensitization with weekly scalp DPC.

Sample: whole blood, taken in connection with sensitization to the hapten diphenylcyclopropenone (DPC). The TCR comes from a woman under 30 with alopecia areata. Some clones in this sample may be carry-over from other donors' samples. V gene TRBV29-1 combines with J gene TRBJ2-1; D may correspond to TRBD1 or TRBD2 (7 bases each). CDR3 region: CSVRRGGGNNEQFF. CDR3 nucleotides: TGCAGCGTTCGCAGGGGAGGGGGCAACAATGAGCAGTTCTTC.